This TCR beta chain was sequenced during a study of T-cell reconstitution after alpha-beta-depleted transplantation in children. Whole-study results and caveats: There were some patients whose high TCRbeta diversity at day 60 came from surviving recipient T cells and thymic progenitors. Approximately two months post-transplant, alpha-beta T cells reportedly originated from several hundred expanded graft clones. A year had passed since transplant, and T-cell counts and diversity by then came mostly from newly produced T cells.

The sample holds one count of this clonotype. The antigen remains unidentified. Germline CDR1 is SGHRS and CDR2 is YFSETQ. The CDR3 runs to 13 residues. Trimming stripped 0 bases from V and 7 bases from J, with 7 bases between. Unique molecular identifiers were incorporated when the TCRbeta library was constructed. TCRdb re-derived calls from the PCR reads in MiXCR, one entry per CDR3 protein. The data contain approximately 300,000 distinct CDR3 sequences, over 7% of them seen just once; the ten biggest clones take up around 10%. The chain is built from TRBV5-1 and TRBJ1-4; D ambiguous. The sample in question was peripheral blood, obtained 360 days after TCRalphabeta/CD19-depleted stem cell transplant. The sequence was collected from a female patient aged 2 to 10 who had a stem cell transplant for Fanconi anemia, so the T cells may come from the graft donor. CDR3 sequence (DNA): TGCGCCAGCAGCTTGGTGGGCGGTGAAAAACTGTTTTTT. This sequence encodes CASSLVGGEKLFF.